Listed below are T cell receptor beta chains from one sample, sequenced in a study of CD8 T cells in ankylosing spondylitis. TCRdb fed the 5' RACE reads into MiXCR, producing one record per CDR3 protein. Of roughly 280,000 distinct CDR3 sequences in the sample, about 19% were seen once. Sequencing input: blood, either unsorted or a sorted T cell fraction (not recorded which). These receptors all come from a male donor with ankylosing spondylitis or in good health (not recorded which). CDR3s include the opening cysteine and the closing phenylalanine or tryptophan. Each record gives: D gene, J gene, V gene, CDR3 protein. The D gene is left open where the match is weak.

.	TRBJ1-2	TRBV12-3/TRBV12-4	CASNSAGPLQGYTF
.	TRBJ1-5	TRBV6-5	CASSYDVLAPDSNQPQHF
TRBD2	TRBJ2-1	TRBV11-2	CASSSIAGNYNEQFF
.	TRBJ2-3	TRBV20-1	CSAWNGRGVDTQYF
.	TRBJ2-5	TRBV20-1	CSARDDRTLQETQYF
TRBD2	TRBJ2-1	TRBV4-2	CASSQDRLAGTNEQFF
TRBD2	TRBJ2-2	TRBV10-3	CAIREDTGELFF
.	TRBJ1-4	TRBV27	CASSLSRGAGEKLFF
TRBD1	TRBJ2-2	TRBV5-1	CASSLDRASGELFF
.	TRBJ2-5	TRBV5-1	CASSLRSGHQETQYF
.	TRBJ2-1	TRBV6-1	CASSEVGWEQFF
.	TRBJ2-3	TRBV10-3	CAISESDTRTDTQYF
TRBD1	TRBJ1-1	TRBV5-5	CASSWTGTANTEAFF
TRBD1	TRBJ2-4	TRBV15	CATSRGQGVNIQYF
.	TRBJ2-2	TRBV20-1	CSAPFSRTGELFF
.	TRBJ1-1	TRBV5-5	CASSFVGDTEAFF
.	TRBJ2-2	TRBV15	CTTSRELAITNTGELFF
.	TRBJ2-5	TRBV28	CASSFPSGNQETQYF
TRBD2	TRBJ2-2	TRBV20-1	CSARRGGRVLSGELFF
.	TRBJ2-5	TRBV5-1	CASSLALGETQYF
TRBD1	TRBJ1-6	TRBV28	CASSLPTGGISPLHF
.	TRBJ1-5	TRBV28	CASSLGQGHGNQPQHF
TRBD2	TRBJ2-5	TRBV29-1	CSVAGGEQETQYF
.	TRBJ1-3	TRBV12-3/TRBV12-4	CASSDRNTIYF
TRBD1	TRBJ1-6	TRBV20-1	CSAPGGSTGTGSPLHF
TRBD1	TRBJ2-1	TRBV9	CASSATGQAYNEQFF
.	TRBJ1-1	TRBV5-1	CASSYRSGRNTEAFF
.	TRBJ2-3	TRBV7-2	CASSLVTTRDTQYF
.	TRBJ1-5	TRBV4-2	CASSQENGVNQPQHF
.	TRBJ2-2	TRBV11-2	CASSSLATGELFF
.	TRBJ2-5	TRBV20-1	CSASFLPSGETQYF
TRBD1	TRBJ1-2	TRBV27	CASSSPTGGLYGYTF
TRBD2	TRBJ2-1	TRBV5-4	CASSLARLAGGRGSYNEQFF
.	TRBJ1-2	TRBV20-1	CSASITNYGYTF
TRBD1	TRBJ2-2	TRBV29-1	CSVEDRGITGELFF
TRBD2	TRBJ2-5	TRBV14	CASSQVAGGIRETQYF
.	TRBJ1-6	TRBV10-3	CAISGQGRDSPLHF
.	TRBJ2-5	TRBV27	CASSPIPQETQYF
.	TRBJ1-5	TRBV4-2	CASSQERAGFQPQHF
.	TRBJ1-2	TRBV2	CATPTEINYGYTF
TRBD2	TRBJ2-1	TRBV5-6	CASSLGLASSYNEQFF
.	TRBJ2-5	TRBV28	CASKKPIKETQYF
TRBD2	TRBJ2-5	TRBV12-3/TRBV12-4	CASRTSGGRETQYF
.	TRBJ1-5	TRBV20-1	CSAKSGNQPQHF